Presented here are 9 T cell receptor beta chains from one specimen sequenced in a study of human T cells and chemical hapten exposure. Sample time point: patch test 3, about 24 weeks after DPC sensitization. Treatment: therapeutic diphenylcyclopropenone sensitization with weekly scalp DPC. TCRdb called the RACE reads again in MiXCR, with one record for every CDR3 protein. There are 100,000 or so distinct CDR3 sequences in the sample; less than 40% occur only once, and around 2.8% lies in the top ten. Sequenced here: whole blood, sampled in connection with sensitization to the hapten diphenylcyclopropenone (DPC). These receptor sequences come from a man aged 35-49 years with alopecia areata. Some clones in this sample may be carry-over from other donors' samples.

V gene TRBV11-2 combines with J gene TRBJ2-7; 9 nucleotides align to TRBD1. Germline loops: CDR1 SGHAT, CDR2 FQNNGV. This CDR3 region has 14 residues. The V and J ends lost 6 bases and 6 bases, in that order; junction bases with no gene match: 9. CDR3 DNA: TGTGCCAGCAGTCTCGTGGGACAGGGCGCCGAGCAGTACTTC. Amino acids: CASSLVGQGAEQYF.

Only a few counts were recorded for this clonotype. This rearrangement joins TRBV20-1 to TRBJ1-4, with 9 bases that match TRBD1. CDR3 size: 14 residues. J gave up 8 bases and V 5 bases, and 9 bases lay outside the gene matches. CDR1 is DFQATT, CDR2 SNEGSKA, per germline (reference sequence). CDR3 coding DNA: TGCAGTGCTCCAGGCCAGGACAGGGGCGAAAAACTGTTTTTT. It is translated as CSAPGQDRGEKLFF.

The rearrangement joins TRBV7-3 to TRBJ2-5; D possibly corresponds to TRBD1 (5 bases). Germline CDR1 SGHTA, CDR2 FQGTGA. The germline V and J ends were trimmed by 5 bases and 4 bases, with 11 bases remaining between them. CDR3 length: 13 residues. CDR3 DNA sequence: TGTGCCAGCAGCGCAGGGAACCTAGAGACCCAGTACTTC. It codes for CASSAGNLETQYF.

The chain joins TRBV7-9 to TRBJ2-2, with D uncertain. With 3 bases removed from V and 5 bases from J, the gap between germline ends came to 13 bases. The CDR3 totals 15 residues. CDR1 is SEHNR and CDR2 is FQNEAQ in the germline V gene (reference sequence). The CDR3 sequence: CASSFLQATTGELFF. DNA for the CDR3: TGTGCCAGCAGCTTTCTGCAGGCAACAACCGGGGAGCTGTTTTTT.

The CDR3 here is CSVEGRVGTDTQYF. The CDR3 nucleotides are TGCAGCGTTGAAGGCAGGGTCGGCACAGATACGCAGTATTTT. The chain employs TRBV29-1 and TRBJ2-3; TRBD1 might be the D (5 bases). V was shortened by 1 base and J by 1 base, with 9 bases between the two germline ends. Per germline, CDR1 SQVTM and CDR2 ANQGSEA. There are 14 residues in the CDR3.

This chain links TRBV7-2 with TRBJ1-6; 8 nucleotides align to TRBD1. This CDR3 has 15 residues. Germline V lookup: CDR1 SGHTA, CDR2 FQGNSA. J lost 7 bases, V lost 5 bases, and 7 bases had no gene match. In DNA, the CDR3 is TGTGCCAGCAGCCCTCGACAGGGGCGGAATTCACCCCTCCACTTT. Amino acid sequence: CASSPRQGRNSPLHF.

The chain links TRBV29-1 to TRBJ1-4, with TRBD1 identical over 10 bases. Trimming took 0 bases from V and 7 from J; bases not matched to a gene: 2. The V gene's germline CDR1 is SQVTM and CDR2 ANQGSEA. The CDR3 runs 14 residues. The CDR3 DNA sequence: TGCAGCGTTGAAGAGACAGGGGGCCGTGAAAAACTGTTTTTT. Translated: CSVEETGGREKLFF.

This clonotype came up a few times. CDR3 in DNA: TGTGCCAGCAGCTTAGATGGGTGGAGAACTGAAGCTTTCTTT. Protein: CASSLDGWRTEAFF. V gene TRBV11-2 combines with J gene TRBJ1-1; D gene uncertain. Germline CDR1 SGHAT, CDR2 FQNNGV. Trimming cost V 0 bases and J 5 bases, with 10 bases left between them. The CDR3 is 14 residues long.

The chain uses TRBV4-3 and TRBJ2-7; D is unresolved. The CDR3 runs to 14 residues. The germline V gene has CDR1 LGHNA and CDR2 YSLEER. Trimming removed 4 bases at V and 0 bases at J, with 10 bases between. For the CDR3, the DNA is TGCGCCAGCAGCCGGTCGTGGGGCTCCTACGAGCAGTACTTC. Translation gives CASSRSWGSYEQYF.